The T cell receptor beta chain described here comes from a study of glioma-infiltrating T cells after dendritic cell vaccination. For the study at large: Dendritic cell vaccination trial patients had either newly diagnosed or recurrent glioblastoma. Autologous tumor lysate was loaded overnight onto monocyte-derived dendritic cells grown seven days with IL-4 and GM-CSF. Study results and limitations: Only a small number of patients had complete blood and tumor samples. No direct clonality-survival link was found; a diverse polyclonal response may matter.

On this clone itself: Antigen specificity is unknown.

Clones were sequenced by immunoSEQ multiplex PCR, and TCRdb holds only the in-frame ones, with some missing. Altogether 75,000 to 100,000 clones are present, 70% to 80% being singletons, with the ten largest covering roughly 5.6%. Germline CDR1 reads ENHRY; CDR2 reads SYGVKD. V lost 4 bases and J lost 6; bases outside the gene matches: 10. The CDR3 spans 16 residues. The sequences come from blood, collected before dendritic cell vaccination. This chain uses TRBV10-3 with TRBJ1-5, with 9 bases that match TRBD1. This TCR was recovered from a human donor with glioblastoma. As DNA, the CDR3 is TGTGCCATCAGTGGACAGGGGGTAGCTGGTGGTCAGCCCCAGCATTTT. Translating gives CAISGQGVAGGQPQHF.